Listed below are T cell receptor beta chains from one sample, sequenced in a study of human T cells and chemical hapten exposure. MiXCR, run by TCRdb on the RACE reads, gives a single entry per CDR3 protein. Among 38,000 or so distinct CDR3 sequences listed, around a tenth were seen once. Sequenced here: whole blood, sampled in connection with sensitization to the hapten diphenylcyclopropenone (DPC). Receptors originate from a man over 45 with alopecia areata. Some clones in this sample may be carry-over from other donors' samples. The CDR3 runs from the conserved cysteine through the conserved F or W. The D gene is left open where the match is weak. The listing skips clone size in some rows; elsewhere it reads once, few, many or a size class.

abundance: .; v_gene: TRBV29-1; len: 14; d_gene: TRBD1; j_gene: TRBJ2-7; CDR3nt: TGCAGCGTTGCCTGGACAGGGGCGCACTACGAGCAGTACTTC; CDR3aa: CSVAWTGAHYEQYF
abundance: many; v_gene: TRBV5-4; len: 15; d_gene: .; j_gene: TRBJ1-5; CDR3nt: TGTGCCAGCAGCACAGCCATAGTGGGCAATCAGCCCCAGCATTTT; CDR3aa: CASSTAIVGNQPQHF
abundance: few; v_gene: TRBV20-1; len: 14; d_gene: TRBD2; j_gene: TRBJ2-3; CDR3nt: TGCAGTGCCGGCGGGACTAGCGGCACAGATACGCAGTATTTT; CDR3aa: CSAGGTSGTDTQYF
abundance: .; v_gene: TRBV7-8; len: 15; d_gene: .; j_gene: TRBJ2-4; CDR3nt: TGTGCCAGCAGCCCAGGGTTGGGTGCCAAAAACATTCAGTACTTC; CDR3aa: CASSPGLGAKNIQYF
abundance: many; v_gene: TRBV20-1; len: 16; d_gene: .; j_gene: TRBJ2-6; CDR3nt: TGCAGTGCCGCTGACCGATTGAGCTCTGGGGCCAACGTCCTGACTTTC; CDR3aa: CSAADRLSSGANVLTF
abundance: .; v_gene: TRBV7-2; len: 12; d_gene: .; j_gene: TRBJ2-3; CDR3nt: TGTGCCAGCAGCTTAGTCCGGGATACGCAGTATTTT; CDR3aa: CASSLVRDTQYF
abundance: few; v_gene: TRBV29-1; len: 11; d_gene: .; j_gene: TRBJ1-1; CDR3nt: TGCAGGGGGGATATGAACACTGAAGCTTTCTTT; CDR3aa: CRGDMNTEAFF
abundance: many; v_gene: TRBV7-9; len: 16; d_gene: TRBD2; j_gene: TRBJ2-5; CDR3nt: TGTGCCAGCAGTTTTAGTATTGCGGGAGTGGAAGAGACCCAGTACTTC; CDR3aa: CASSFSIAGVEETQYF
abundance: few; v_gene: TRBV28; len: 14; d_gene: .; j_gene: TRBJ1-4; CDR3nt: TGTGCCAGCAAACTTGGGGGGACTAATGAAAAACTGTTTTTT; CDR3aa: CASKLGGTNEKLFF
abundance: few; v_gene: TRBV7-7; len: 14; d_gene: .; j_gene: TRBJ2-1; CDR3nt: TGTGCTAGCAGCTTAGGACAGCAGTACAATGAGCAGTTCTTC; CDR3aa: CASSLGQQYNEQFF
abundance: many; v_gene: TRBV20-1; len: 12; d_gene: .; j_gene: TRBJ1-2; CDR3nt: TGCAGTGCACCAGGGGTTGTTGGTGGCTACACCTTC; CDR3aa: CSAPGVVGGYTF
abundance: .; v_gene: TRBV20-1; len: 10; d_gene: .; j_gene: TRBJ2-1; CDR3nt: TGCAGTGCTAGGTACAATGAGCAGTTCTTC; CDR3aa: CSARYNEQFF
abundance: many; v_gene: TRBV10-2; len: 14; d_gene: .; j_gene: TRBJ1-5; CDR3nt: TGCGCCAGCAGTGCCTCACAGCAAAACCAGCCCCAGCATTTT; CDR3aa: CASSASQQNQPQHF
abundance: few; v_gene: TRBV5-1; len: 17; d_gene: TRBD1; j_gene: TRBJ1-3; CDR3nt: TGCGCCAGCAGCTTGGAGTGGACAGGGGGCTTTGGAAACACCATATATTTT; CDR3aa: CASSLEWTGGFGNTIYF
abundance: .; v_gene: TRBV5-1; len: 15; d_gene: .; j_gene: TRBJ2-5; CDR3nt: TGCGCCAGCAGCCTGGAAACGTGGCTTCAAGAGACCCAGTACTTC; CDR3aa: CASSLETWLQETQYF
abundance: many; v_gene: TRBV3-1; len: 16; d_gene: TRBD2; j_gene: TRBJ2-2; CDR3nt: TGTGCCAGCAGCGTACTAGCGGGAACGCTCACCGGGGAGCTGTTTTTT; CDR3aa: CASSVLAGTLTGELFF
abundance: many; v_gene: TRBV12-3/TRBV12-4; len: 18; d_gene: TRBD2; j_gene: TRBJ2-5; CDR3nt: TGTGCCAGCAGCACCGGACTAGCGGGAGGAAGTATGGGGGAGACCCAGTACTTC; CDR3aa: CASSTGLAGGSMGETQYF
abundance: many; v_gene: TRBV11-2; len: 14; d_gene: .; j_gene: TRBJ2-7; CDR3nt: TGTGCCAGCAGCCTTAGGAGGTCAGGTGACGAGCAGTACTTC; CDR3aa: CASSLRRSGDEQYF
abundance: .; v_gene: TRBV5-1; len: 15; d_gene: TRBD1; j_gene: TRBJ2-7; CDR3nt: TGCGCCAGCAGCTTGGGGACAGGGGGCCCCTACGAGCAGTACTTC; CDR3aa: CASSLGTGGPYEQYF
abundance: .; v_gene: TRBV7-2; len: 15; d_gene: TRBD1; j_gene: TRBJ2-7; CDR3nt: TGTGCCAGCAGCTCACAGACAGGGTCGGGTCTCGAGCAGTACTTC; CDR3aa: CASSSQTGSGLEQYF
abundance: few; v_gene: TRBV19; len: 15; d_gene: TRBD2; j_gene: TRBJ2-7; CDR3nt: TGTGCCAGTAGTCCCCTTAGCGGGAGTTCCTACGAGCAGTACTTC; CDR3aa: CASSPLSGSSYEQYF
abundance: once; v_gene: TRBV28; len: 12; d_gene: .; j_gene: TRBJ1-3; CDR3nt: TGTGCCAGCAGTTTACCTGGAAACACCATATATTTT; CDR3aa: CASSLPGNTIYF
abundance: .; v_gene: TRBV5-1; len: 15; d_gene: .; j_gene: TRBJ2-5; CDR3nt: TGCGCCAGCTCCCTGGGGCCGCAGATCCAAGAGACCCAGTACTTC; CDR3aa: CASSLGPQIQETQYF
abundance: .; v_gene: TRBV5-6; len: 17; d_gene: TRBD1; j_gene: TRBJ1-1; CDR3nt: TGTGCCAGCAGCTTGGAGGACAGGGGGCGCTTGGACACTGAAGCTTTCTTT; CDR3aa: CASSLEDRGRLDTEAFF
abundance: few; v_gene: TRBV5-1; len: 17; d_gene: TRBD1; j_gene: TRBJ1-5; CDR3nt: TGCGCCAGCAGCCCACGGCCCTACAGGGGGCTAGGTCAGCCCCAGCATTTT; CDR3aa: CASSPRPYRGLGQPQHF
abundance: .; v_gene: TRBV9; len: 16; d_gene: TRBD2; j_gene: TRBJ2-1; CDR3nt: TGTGCCAGCAGCGTAGCAGCGGGAGGGCTGCGCCATGAGCAGTTCTTC; CDR3aa: CASSVAAGGLRHEQFF
abundance: .; v_gene: TRBV7-9; len: 10; d_gene: .; j_gene: TRBJ2-1; CDR3nt: TGTGCCAGCAGCAACAATGAGCAGTTCTTC; CDR3aa: CASSNNEQFF
abundance: many; v_gene: TRBV29-1; len: 15; d_gene: .; j_gene: TRBJ2-4; CDR3nt: TGCAGCGTTGAGGAACAGCAACTAGCCAAAAACATTCAGTACTTC; CDR3aa: CSVEEQQLAKNIQYF
abundance: .; v_gene: TRBV5-1; len: 15; d_gene: TRBD1; j_gene: TRBJ2-7; CDR3nt: TGCGCCAGCAGCTTGGCGGGACAGGGGCCCTACGAGCAGTACTTC; CDR3aa: CASSLAGQGPYEQYF
abundance: many; v_gene: TRBV4-1; len: 20; d_gene: TRBD1; j_gene: TRBJ2-7; CDR3nt: TGCGCCAGCAGCCAAGAAGGTGGGGACAGGGTCATTGGAGGGACTATCGCGCAGTACTTC; CDR3aa: CASSQEGGDRVIGGTIAQYF
abundance: few; v_gene: TRBV6-1; len: 15; d_gene: .; j_gene: TRBJ1-2; CDR3nt: TGTGCCAGCAGTGTCCAGGGTGTAGAAATCTATGGCTACACCTTC; CDR3aa: CASSVQGVEIYGYTF
abundance: .; v_gene: TRBV7-2; len: 14; d_gene: .; j_gene: TRBJ2-3; CDR3nt: TGTGCCAGCAGCTCGGGACCAAGCACAGATACGCAGTATTTT; CDR3aa: CASSSGPSTDTQYF
abundance: few; v_gene: TRBV11-2; len: 15; d_gene: TRBD2; j_gene: TRBJ2-7; CDR3nt: TGTGCCAGCAGCTTAGCTACAAGTTCGGGGGGCGAGCAGTACTTC; CDR3aa: CASSLATSSGGEQYF
abundance: many; v_gene: TRBV28; len: 15; d_gene: .; j_gene: TRBJ1-5; CDR3nt: TGTGCCAGCAGTCTCGCTCAGGGGTTCAATCAGCCCCAGCATTTT; CDR3aa: CASSLAQGFNQPQHF
abundance: .; v_gene: TRBV2; len: 14; d_gene: TRBD2; j_gene: TRBJ2-1; CDR3nt: TGTGCCAGCAACGGACTAGCGGCGGGCAATGAGCAGTTCTTC; CDR3aa: CASNGLAAGNEQFF
abundance: many; v_gene: TRBV5-1; len: 15; d_gene: TRBD1; j_gene: TRBJ2-2; CDR3nt: TGCGCCAGCAGCCTTATGACAGGGGGCACCGGGGAGCTGTTTTTT; CDR3aa: CASSLMTGGTGELFF
abundance: many; v_gene: TRBV6-1; len: 16; d_gene: .; j_gene: TRBJ1-2; CDR3nt: TGTGCCAGCAGTGAAGGAGGGAAAAACGGGGGCTATGGCTACACCTTC; CDR3aa: CASSEGGKNGGYGYTF
abundance: many; v_gene: TRBV29-1; len: 13; d_gene: .; j_gene: TRBJ2-5; CDR3nt: TGCAGCGTTAGGCGGCGCAACGGAGAGACCCAGTACTTC; CDR3aa: CSVRRRNGETQYF
abundance: .; v_gene: TRBV28; len: 14; d_gene: .; j_gene: TRBJ1-1; CDR3nt: TGTGCCAGCAGTTTGGGGGGCGTCGGAACTGAAGCTTTCTTC; CDR3aa: CASSLGGVGTEAFF
abundance: .; v_gene: TRBV7-6; len: 16; d_gene: TRBD2; j_gene: TRBJ2-3; CDR3nt: TGTGCCAGCAGCCTTGGGACTAGCGGTGCCACAGATACGCAGTATTTT; CDR3aa: CASSLGTSGATDTQYF
abundance: many; v_gene: TRBV12-3/TRBV12-4; len: 13; d_gene: .; j_gene: TRBJ2-7; CDR3nt: TGTGCCAGCAGTTACGACAGGTCCTACGAGCAGTACTTC; CDR3aa: CASSYDRSYEQYF
abundance: once; v_gene: TRBV29-1; len: 14; d_gene: TRBD2; j_gene: TRBJ2-1; CDR3nt: TGCAGCGTACCGGGACTAGCGGCCTACAATGAGCTGTTCTTC; CDR3aa: CSVPGLAAYNELFF
abundance: many; v_gene: TRBV6-1; len: 18; d_gene: TRBD1; j_gene: TRBJ1-1; CDR3nt: TGTGCCAGCCCTAAAGAGTCGGGACAGGGAATCGGGAACACTGAAGCTTTCTTT; CDR3aa: CASPKESGQGIGNTEAFF
abundance: many; v_gene: TRBV7-2; len: 14; d_gene: TRBD1; j_gene: TRBJ1-3; CDR3nt: TGTGCCAGCAGCCCGGGGACAGAAGGAAACACCATATATTTT; CDR3aa: CASSPGTEGNTIYF
abundance: many; v_gene: TRBV29-1; len: 14; d_gene: TRBD1; j_gene: TRBJ1-4; CDR3nt: TGCAGCGTTGACCCGACAGGGATGAATGAAAAACTGTTTTTT; CDR3aa: CSVDPTGMNEKLFF
abundance: .; v_gene: TRBV6-5; len: 13; d_gene: .; j_gene: TRBJ1-6; CDR3nt: TGTGCCAGCCGTCAGAATCCGGTTTCACCCCTCCACTTT; CDR3aa: CASRQNPVSPLHF
abundance: .; v_gene: TRBV5-1; len: 12; d_gene: .; j_gene: TRBJ2-5; CDR3nt: TGCGCCAGCACCCGACAGGAAGAGACCCAGTACTTC; CDR3aa: CASTRQEETQYF
abundance: many; v_gene: TRBV24-1; len: 13; d_gene: .; j_gene: TRBJ2-1; CDR3nt: TGTGCCACCAGTGCCACCGGGCTAGGGAGGCAGTTCTTC; CDR3aa: CATSATGLGRQFF
abundance: .; v_gene: TRBV12-3/TRBV12-4; len: 15; d_gene: .; j_gene: TRBJ2-3; CDR3nt: TGTGCCAGCAGTTTAGTTGCGGGAAGCACAGATACGCAGTATTTT; CDR3aa: CASSLVAGSTDTQYF
abundance: medium-sized; v_gene: TRBV29-1; len: 13; d_gene: .; j_gene: TRBJ1-1; CDR3nt: TGCAGCGTCACCAAGAACATGAACACTGAAGCTTTCTTT; CDR3aa: CSVTKNMNTEAFF
abundance: many; v_gene: TRBV7-9; len: 15; d_gene: TRBD2; j_gene: TRBJ2-1; CDR3nt: TGTGCCAGCAGCTTAGCCGCGACTAGCGGGGGGGCCCAGTTCTTC; CDR3aa: CASSLAATSGGAQFF
abundance: many; v_gene: TRBV11-2; len: 13; d_gene: TRBD2; j_gene: TRBJ2-1; CDR3nt: TGTGCCAGCAGCTTAGACGACGGGAGGAGCAAGTTCTTC; CDR3aa: CASSLDDGRSKFF
abundance: few; v_gene: TRBV5-1; len: 15; d_gene: .; j_gene: TRBJ1-1; CDR3nt: TGCGCCAGCAGCTTCAACGGCCCGTCGCAGACTGAAGCTTTCTTT; CDR3aa: CASSFNGPSQTEAFF
abundance: .; v_gene: TRBV12-3/TRBV12-4; len: 15; d_gene: .; j_gene: TRBJ1-3; CDR3nt: TGTGCCAGCAGTTTAGACTCCGTGGGAGGAAACACCATATATTTT; CDR3aa: CASSLDSVGGNTIYF